This T cell receptor (beta chain) emerged from a study of naive CD8 T cells in extremely preterm neonates. Comment on this clone: Antigen unknown.

Trimming pared 8 bases from V and 2 bases from J, leaving 16 bases between. The length of the CDR3 is 15 residues. Germline CDR1 reads SNHLY; CDR2 reads FYNNEI. Profiling relied on immunoSEQ multiplex PCR, and the TCRdb table lists in-frame clones only, not all of them. The data show about 7,000 clones, about 98% seen once. Points from the study as a whole: Relative to older groups, preterm infants had shorter, less trimmed CDR3s with fewer N additions.

This sequence originates from a human donor in good health. This chain links TRBV2 with TRBJ2-1, with a tentative D call TRBD2 (6 bases). Input material: naive CD8+ T cells from blood. The CDR3 sequence is CASPWASATYNEQFF. CDR3 coding DNA: TGTGCCAGCCCTTGGGCTAGCGCGACCTACAATGAGCAGTTCTTC.